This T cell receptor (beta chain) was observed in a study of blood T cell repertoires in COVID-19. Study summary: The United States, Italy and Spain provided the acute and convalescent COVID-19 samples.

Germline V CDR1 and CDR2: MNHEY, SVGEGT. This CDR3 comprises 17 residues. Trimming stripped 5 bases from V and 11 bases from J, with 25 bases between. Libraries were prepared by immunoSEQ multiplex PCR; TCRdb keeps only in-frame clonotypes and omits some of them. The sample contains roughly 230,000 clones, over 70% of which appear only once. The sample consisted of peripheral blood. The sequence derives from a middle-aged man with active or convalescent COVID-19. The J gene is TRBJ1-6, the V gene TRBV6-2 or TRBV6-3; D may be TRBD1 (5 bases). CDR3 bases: TGTGCCAGCAGTCCCCGGGTGAAGGGGCCCGGTGCCCCACCCCTCCACTTT. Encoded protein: CASSPRVKGPGAPPLHF.